This T cell receptor (beta chain) was observed in a study of T-cell reconstitution after alpha-beta-depleted transplantation in children. Findings and limits, study-wide: Alpha-beta T cells present about two months after transplant were reported to originate from several hundred expanded graft clones. Diversity of TCRbeta at day 60 was high in some patients, arising from surviving recipient T cells and thymic progenitors. By one year post-transplant, T-cell counts and diversity largely arose from T cells that were newly produced.

Unique molecular identifiers were used in preparing the TCRbeta library. TCRdb recomputed calls from the PCR reads with MiXCR, one row per CDR3 protein. In the table there are hundreds of thousands of distinct CDR3 sequences, about 16% of which are singletons. Many counts were recorded for this clonotype. Its antigen is unidentified. The germline V gene has CDR1 MNHEY and CDR2 SMNVEV (reference sequence). Losses at the gene ends were 5 bases for V and 4 bases for J; bases not matched to a gene: 10. The CDR3 sequence is 17 residues long. The sequencing used PBMCs, mostly from graft donor cells, collected 360 days after TCRalphabeta/CD19-depleted stem cell transplant. The sequence came from a male patient between 2 and 10 years old who had a stem cell transplant for acute lymphoblastic leukemia, so the T cells may come from the graft donor. V usage is TRBV27 and J usage is TRBJ2-1; 11 bases fit TRBD2. CDR3 in DNA: TGTGCCAGCAGTACCCAGCCGGGACTAGCGGTTTACAATGAGCAGTTCTTC. Its translation: CASSTQPGLAVYNEQFF.